Listed below are T cell receptor beta chains from one sample, sequenced in a study of shared clonotypes between healthy human individuals. Generated by immunoSEQ multiplex PCR, the TCRdb table keeps only in-frame clones and is missing some. The sample lists 450,000 to 500,000 clones; around 73% were seen once. Sequencing input: PBMCs. These TCRs come from a woman aged 40-49 years in good health. Some clones in this sample may be carry-over from other donors' samples. Each CDR3 is given with its conserved first and last residue. The D gene is left open where the match is weak. Some rows have no size entry. The others give once, few or many, or a class for an expanded clone.

-	TRBJ2-7	-	TRBV6-5	CASSYRPPTEQYF	TGTGCCAGCAGTTATCGCCCGCCCACCGAGCAGTACTTC
TRBD2	TRBJ2-3	-	TRBV11-3	CASSSGGPSTDTQYF	TGTGCCAGCAGCTCGGGAGGGCCTAGCACAGATACGCAGTATTTT
-	TRBJ2-5	-	TRBV6-5	CASSYSPWIGETQYF	TGTGCCAGCAGTTACTCCCCTTGGATCGGAGAGACCCAGTACTTC
TRBD2	TRBJ2-1	-	TRBV9	CASSVDLAGHNEQFF	TGTGCCAGCAGCGTAGATTTAGCGGGACACAATGAGCAGTTCTTC
-	TRBJ2-7	-	TRBV7-2	CASSLDTNYEQYF	TGTGCCAGCAGCTTAGACACAAACTACGAGCAGTACTTC
TRBD1	TRBJ2-4	-	TRBV5-1	CASSLGDRNIQYF	TGCGCCAGCAGCTTGGGGGACAGAAACATTCAGTACTTC
TRBD1	TRBJ2-1	few	TRBV11-3	CASRGTGGNEQFF	TGTGCCAGCAGAGGAACAGGGGGCAATGAGCAGTTCTTC
TRBD1	TRBJ2-2	-	TRBV19	CASSQTGATGELFF	TGTGCCAGTAGTCAAACAGGGGCCACCGGGGAGCTGTTTTTT
-	TRBJ2-4	-	TRBV19	CASSIRGPSGIQYF	TGTGCCAGTAGTATCCGCGGGCCTTCTGGCATTCAGTACTTC
-	TRBJ1-5	-	TRBV7-8	CASSLGLNQPQHF	TGTGCCAGCAGCTTAGGACTCAATCAGCCCCAGCATTTT